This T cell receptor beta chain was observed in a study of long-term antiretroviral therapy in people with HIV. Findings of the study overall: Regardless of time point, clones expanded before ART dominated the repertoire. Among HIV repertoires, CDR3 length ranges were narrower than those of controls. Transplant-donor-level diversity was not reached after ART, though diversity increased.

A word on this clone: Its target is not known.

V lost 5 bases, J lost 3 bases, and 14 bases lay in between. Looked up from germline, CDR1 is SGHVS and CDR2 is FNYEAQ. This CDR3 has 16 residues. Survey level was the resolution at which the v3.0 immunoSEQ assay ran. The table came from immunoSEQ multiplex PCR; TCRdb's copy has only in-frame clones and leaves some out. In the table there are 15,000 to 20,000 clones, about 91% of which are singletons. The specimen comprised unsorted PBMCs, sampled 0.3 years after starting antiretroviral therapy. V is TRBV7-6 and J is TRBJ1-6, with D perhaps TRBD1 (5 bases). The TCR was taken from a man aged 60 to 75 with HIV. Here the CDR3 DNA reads TGTGCCAGCAGCCCTAGACAGCGGGGCTATAATTCACCCCTCCACTTT. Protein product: CASSPRQRGYNSPLHF.